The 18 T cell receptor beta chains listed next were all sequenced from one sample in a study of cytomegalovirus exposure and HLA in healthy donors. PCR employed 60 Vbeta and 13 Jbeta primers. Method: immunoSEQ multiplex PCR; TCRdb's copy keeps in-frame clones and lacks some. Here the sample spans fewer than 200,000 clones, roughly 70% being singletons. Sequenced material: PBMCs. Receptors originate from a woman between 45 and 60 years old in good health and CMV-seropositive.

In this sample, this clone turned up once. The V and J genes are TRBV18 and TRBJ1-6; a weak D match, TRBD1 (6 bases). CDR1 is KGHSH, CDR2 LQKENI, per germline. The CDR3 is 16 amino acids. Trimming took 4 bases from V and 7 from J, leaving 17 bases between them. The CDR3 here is CASSLIQQGRNSPLHF. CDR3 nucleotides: TGTGCCAGCTCACTTATCCAGCAGGGGCGAAATTCACCCCTCCACTTT.

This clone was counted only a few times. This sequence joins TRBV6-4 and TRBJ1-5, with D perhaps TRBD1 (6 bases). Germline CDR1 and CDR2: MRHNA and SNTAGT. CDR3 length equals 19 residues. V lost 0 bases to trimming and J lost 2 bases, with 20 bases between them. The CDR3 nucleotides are TGTGCCAGCAGTGACTCGAAGGAGGACGCCAGGGGATGCAATCAGCCCCAGCATTTT. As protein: CASSDSKEDARGCNQPQHF.

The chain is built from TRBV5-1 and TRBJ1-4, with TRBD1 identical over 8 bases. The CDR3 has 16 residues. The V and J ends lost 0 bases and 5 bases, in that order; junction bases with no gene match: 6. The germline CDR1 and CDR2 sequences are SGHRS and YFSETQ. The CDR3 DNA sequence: TGCGCCAGCAGCTTGGCTTACAGGGGGAGGAATGAAAAACTGTTTTTT. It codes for CASSLAYRGRNEKLFF.

The CDR3 here is CASRRGGIYNEQFF. As DNA, the CDR3 is TGTGCCAGCAGACGCGGGGGGATTTACAATGAGCAGTTCTTC. The chain joins TRBV2 to TRBJ2-1; 8 nucleotides line up with TRBD2. Trimming removed 6 bases from V and 4 bases from J; junction bases left unmatched: 5. The CDR3 contains 14 residues. Germline CDR1 reads SNHLY; CDR2 reads FYNNEI.

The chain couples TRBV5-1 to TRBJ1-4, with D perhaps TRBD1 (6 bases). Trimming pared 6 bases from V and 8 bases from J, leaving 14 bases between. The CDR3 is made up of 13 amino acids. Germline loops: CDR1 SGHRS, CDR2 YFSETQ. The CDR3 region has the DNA TGCGCCAGCACCTCGACAGGAGCCGAAAAACTGTTTTTT. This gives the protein CASTSTGAEKLFF. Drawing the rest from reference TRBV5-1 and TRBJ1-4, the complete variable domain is KAGVTQTPRYLIKTRGQQVTLSCSPISGHRSVSWYQQTPGQGLQFLFEYFSETQRNKGNFPGRFSGRQFSNSRSEMNVSTLELGDSALYLCASTSTGAEKLFFGSGTQLSVL.

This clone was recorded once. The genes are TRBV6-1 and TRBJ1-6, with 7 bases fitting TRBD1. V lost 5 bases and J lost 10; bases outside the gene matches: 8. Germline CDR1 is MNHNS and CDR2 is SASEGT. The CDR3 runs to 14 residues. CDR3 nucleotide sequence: TGTGCCAGCAGTTCCCTGACAGGGCAATCACCCCTCCACTTT. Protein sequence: CASSSLTGQSPLHF.

The CDR3 DNA sequence: TGCGCCAGCAGCGTCGACAGGGGCCTGGAAGCTTTCTTT. Amino acids: CASSVDRGLEAFF. The chain is built from TRBV5-1 and TRBJ1-1; the match to TRBD1 covers 8 bases. CDR1 SGHRS and CDR2 YFSETQ come from the germline V gene. The CDR3 loop spans 13 amino acids. V lost 4 bases, J lost 8 bases, and 7 bases stayed unmatched.

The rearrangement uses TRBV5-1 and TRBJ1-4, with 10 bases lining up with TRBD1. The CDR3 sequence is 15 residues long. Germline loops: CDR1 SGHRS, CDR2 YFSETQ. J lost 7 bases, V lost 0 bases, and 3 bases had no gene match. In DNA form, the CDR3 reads TGCGCCAGCAGCTTGGGCGGGACAGGGGTTGAAAAACTGTTTTTT. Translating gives CASSLGGTGVEKLFF.

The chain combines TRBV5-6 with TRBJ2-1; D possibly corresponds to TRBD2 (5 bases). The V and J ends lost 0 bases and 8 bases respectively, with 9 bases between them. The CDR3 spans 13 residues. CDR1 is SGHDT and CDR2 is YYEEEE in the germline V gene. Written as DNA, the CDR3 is TGTGCCAGCAGCTTGGTCCAGGAGGATGAGCAGTTCTTC. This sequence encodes CASSLVQEDEQFF.

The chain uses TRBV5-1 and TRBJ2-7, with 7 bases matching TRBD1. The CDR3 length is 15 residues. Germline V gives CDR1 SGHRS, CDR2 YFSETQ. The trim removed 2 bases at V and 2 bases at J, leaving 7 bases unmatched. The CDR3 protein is CASSFVPGTAYEQYF. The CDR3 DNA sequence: TGCGCCAGCAGCTTCGTCCCCGGGACAGCCTACGAGCAGTACTTC. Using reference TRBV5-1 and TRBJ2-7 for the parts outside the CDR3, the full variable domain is KAGVTQTPRYLIKTRGQQVTLSCSPISGHRSVSWYQQTPGQGLQFLFEYFSETQRNKGNFPGRFSGRQFSNSRSEMNVSTLELGDSALYLCASSFVPGTAYEQYFGPGTRLTVT.

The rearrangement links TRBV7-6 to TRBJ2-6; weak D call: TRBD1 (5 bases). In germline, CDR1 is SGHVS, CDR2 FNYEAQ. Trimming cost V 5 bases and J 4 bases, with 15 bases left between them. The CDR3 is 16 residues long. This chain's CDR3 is CASSAPAPGGANVLTF. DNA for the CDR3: TGTGCCAGCAGCGCCCCTGCCCCAGGGGGGGCCAACGTCCTGACTTTC. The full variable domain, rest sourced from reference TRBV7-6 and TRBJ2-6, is GAGVSQSPRYKVTKRGQDVALRCDPISGHVSLYWYRQALGQGPEFLTYFNYEAQQDKSGLPNDRFSAERPEGSISTLTIQRTEQRDSAMYRCASSAPAPGGANVLTFGAGSRLTVL.

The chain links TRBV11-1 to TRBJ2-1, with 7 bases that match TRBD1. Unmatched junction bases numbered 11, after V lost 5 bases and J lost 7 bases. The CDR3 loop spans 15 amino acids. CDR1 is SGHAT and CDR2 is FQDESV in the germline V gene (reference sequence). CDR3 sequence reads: CASSNYRGQWNEQFF. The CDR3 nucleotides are TGTGCCAGCAGCAACTACAGGGGCCAGTGGAATGAGCAGTTCTTC.

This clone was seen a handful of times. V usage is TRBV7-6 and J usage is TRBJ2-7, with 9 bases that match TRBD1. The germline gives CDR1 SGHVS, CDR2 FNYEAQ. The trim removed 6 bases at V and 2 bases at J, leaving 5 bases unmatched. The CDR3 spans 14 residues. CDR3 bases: TGTGCCAGCAGTAGGGGACAGGGTCCCTACGAGCAGTACTTC. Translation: CASSRGQGPYEQYF. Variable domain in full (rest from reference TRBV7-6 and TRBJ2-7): GAGVSQSPRYKVTKRGQDVALRCDPISGHVSLYWYRQALGQGPEFLTYFNYEAQQDKSGLPNDRFSAERPEGSISTLTIQRTEQRDSAMYRCASSRGQGPYEQYFGPGTRLTVT.

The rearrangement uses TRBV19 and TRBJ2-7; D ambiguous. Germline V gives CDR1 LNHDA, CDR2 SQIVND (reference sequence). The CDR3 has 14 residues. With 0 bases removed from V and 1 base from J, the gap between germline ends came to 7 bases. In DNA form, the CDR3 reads TGTGCCAGTAGTATAGAGTACAGATCCTACGAGCAGTACTTC. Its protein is CASSIEYRSYEQYF.

The CDR3 is CASSLLTMNTEAFF. The CDR3, as DNA: TGTGCCAGCAGCCTCCTTACTATGAACACTGAAGCTTTCTTT. The J gene is TRBJ1-1, the V gene TRBV7-9; no clear D gene. The CDR3 runs 14 residues. Germline V gene data show CDR1 as SEHNR and CDR2 as FQNEAQ (reference sequence). Trimming took 5 bases from V and 0 from J, leaving 10 bases between them.

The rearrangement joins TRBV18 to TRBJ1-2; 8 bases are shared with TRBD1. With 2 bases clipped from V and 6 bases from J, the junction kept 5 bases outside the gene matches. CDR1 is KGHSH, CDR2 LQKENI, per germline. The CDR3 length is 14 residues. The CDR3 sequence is CASSPSRGLDGYTF. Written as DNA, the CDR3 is TGTGCCAGCTCACCATCCAGGGGGCTCGATGGCTACACCTTC.

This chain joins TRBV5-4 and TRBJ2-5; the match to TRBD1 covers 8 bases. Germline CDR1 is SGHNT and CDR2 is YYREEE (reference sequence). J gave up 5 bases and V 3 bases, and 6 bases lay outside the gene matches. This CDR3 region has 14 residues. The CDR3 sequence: CASSSPGGRETQYF. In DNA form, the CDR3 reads TGTGCCAGCAGCTCGCCAGGGGGCCGGGAGACCCAGTACTTC.

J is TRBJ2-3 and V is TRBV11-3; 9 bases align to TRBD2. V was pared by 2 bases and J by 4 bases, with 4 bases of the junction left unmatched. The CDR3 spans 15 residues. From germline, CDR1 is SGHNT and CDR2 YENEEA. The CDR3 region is CASSLRRGGADTQYF. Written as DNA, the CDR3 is TGTGCCAGCAGCTTAAGACGCGGGGGGGCAGATACGCAGTATTTT. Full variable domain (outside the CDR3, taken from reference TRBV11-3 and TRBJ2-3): EAGVVQSPRYKIIEKKQPVAFWCNPISGHNTLYWYLQNLGQGPELLIRYENEEAVDDSQLPKDRFSAERLKGVDSTLKIQPAELGDSAVYLCASSLRRGGADTQYFGPGTRLTVL.